This TCR beta chain was retrieved from a study of blood T cell repertoires in COVID-19. Repertoires were generated with immunoSEQ multiplex PCR, while TCRdb's copy carries only in-frame clones and drops some. The sample contains 130,000 to 150,000 clones, approximately 80% of which appear only once. Trimming shortened V by 0 bases and J by 0 bases, and 6 bases separated the two germline ends. Germline V gene lookup returns CDR1 LGHDT and CDR2 YNNKEL (reference sequence). This CDR3 region has 15 residues. This TCR derives from a man aged 60 to 69 with active or convalescent COVID-19. The specimen sequenced was peripheral blood. V is TRBV3-1 (or the pseudogene TRBV3-2) and J is TRBJ1-3, with D uncertain. The CDR3 DNA reads as TGTGCCAGCAGCCAAGACCTTCTCTCTGGAAACACCATATATTTT. This sequence encodes CASSQDLLSGNTIYF.